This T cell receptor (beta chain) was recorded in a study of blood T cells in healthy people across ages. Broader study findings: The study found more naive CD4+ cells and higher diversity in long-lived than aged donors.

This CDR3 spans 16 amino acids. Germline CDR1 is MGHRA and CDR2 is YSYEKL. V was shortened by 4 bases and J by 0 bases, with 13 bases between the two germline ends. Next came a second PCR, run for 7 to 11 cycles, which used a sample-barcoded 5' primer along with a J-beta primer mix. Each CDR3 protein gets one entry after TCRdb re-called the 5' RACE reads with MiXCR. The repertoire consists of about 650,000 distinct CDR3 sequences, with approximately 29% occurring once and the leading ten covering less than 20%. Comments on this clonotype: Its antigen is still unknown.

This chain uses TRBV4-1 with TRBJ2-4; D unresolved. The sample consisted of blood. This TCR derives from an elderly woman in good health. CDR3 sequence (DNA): TGCGCCAGCAGCCTCCTTCCAAAGACAGCCAAAAACATTCAGTACTTC. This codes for CASSLLPKTAKNIQYF.